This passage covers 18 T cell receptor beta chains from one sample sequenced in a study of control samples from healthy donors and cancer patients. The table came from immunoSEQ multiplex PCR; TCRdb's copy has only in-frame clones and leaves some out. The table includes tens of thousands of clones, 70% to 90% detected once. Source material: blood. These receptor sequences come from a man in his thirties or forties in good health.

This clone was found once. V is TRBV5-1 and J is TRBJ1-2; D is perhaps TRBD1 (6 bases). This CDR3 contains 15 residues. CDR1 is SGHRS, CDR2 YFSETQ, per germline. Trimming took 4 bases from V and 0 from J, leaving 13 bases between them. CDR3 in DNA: TGCGCCAGCAGCCTACGGGGGACAACTAACTATGGCTACACCTTC. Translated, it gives CASSLRGTTNYGYTF.

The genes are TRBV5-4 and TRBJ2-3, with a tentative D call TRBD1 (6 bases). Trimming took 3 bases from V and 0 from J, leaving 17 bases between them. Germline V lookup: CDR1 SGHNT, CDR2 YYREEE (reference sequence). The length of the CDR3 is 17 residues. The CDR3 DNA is TGTGCCAGCAGCTCTATCAGGGACAAGCCTAGCACAGATACGCAGTATTTT. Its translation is CASSSIRDKPSTDTQYF.

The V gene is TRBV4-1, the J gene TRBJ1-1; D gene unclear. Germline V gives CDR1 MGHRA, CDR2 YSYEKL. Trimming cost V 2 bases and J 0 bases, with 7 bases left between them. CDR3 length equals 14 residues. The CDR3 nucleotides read TGCGCCAGCAGCCAATGGAACGTGAACACTGAAGCTTTCTTT. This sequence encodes CASSQWNVNTEAFF.

The CDR3 region is CASSVEVYSDTQYF. DNA of the CDR3: TGTGCCAGCAGCGTAGAGGTCTACTCCGATACGCAGTATTTT. This chain connects TRBV9 to TRBJ2-3; D not resolved. V shed 0 bases and J shed 6 bases, with 11 bases lying between them. Per germline, CDR1 SGDLS and CDR2 YYNGEE. The CDR3 length is 14 residues.

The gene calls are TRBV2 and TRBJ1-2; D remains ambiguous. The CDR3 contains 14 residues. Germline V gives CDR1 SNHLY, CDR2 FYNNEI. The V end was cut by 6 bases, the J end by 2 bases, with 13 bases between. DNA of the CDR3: TGTGCCAGCAGCTCCCGGACGGGGAACTATGGCTACACCTTC. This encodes CASSSRTGNYGYTF.

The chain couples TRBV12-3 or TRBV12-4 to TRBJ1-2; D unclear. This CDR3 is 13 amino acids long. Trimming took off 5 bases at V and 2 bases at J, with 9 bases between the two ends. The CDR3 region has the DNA TGTGCCAGCAGTCCCACAGAAAACTATGGCTACACCTTC. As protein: CASSPTENYGYTF.

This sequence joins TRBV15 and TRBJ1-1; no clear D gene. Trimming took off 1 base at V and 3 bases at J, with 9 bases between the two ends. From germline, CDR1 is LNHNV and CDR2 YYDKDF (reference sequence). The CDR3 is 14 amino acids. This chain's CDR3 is CATSRGGVDTEAFF. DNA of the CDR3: TGTGCCACCAGCAGAGGTGGGGTGGACACTGAAGCTTTCTTT.

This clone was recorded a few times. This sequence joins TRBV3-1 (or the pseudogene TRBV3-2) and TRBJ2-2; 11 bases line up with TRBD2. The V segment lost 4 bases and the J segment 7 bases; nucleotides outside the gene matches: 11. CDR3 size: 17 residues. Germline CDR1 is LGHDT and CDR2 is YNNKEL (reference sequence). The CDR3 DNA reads TGTGCCAGCAGCCGGCGGGCTAGCGGGGGGAGTAACGGGGAGCTGTTTTTT. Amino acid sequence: CASSRRASGGSNGELFF.

In nucleotides, the CDR3 is TGTGCCAGCAGCTTACGTGGGCCCAGGGGGATCACTGAAGCTTTCTTT. This codes for CASSLRGPRGITEAFF. The chain uses TRBV7-3 and TRBJ1-1; TRBD1 matches at 7 bases. Germline lookup yields CDR1 SGHTA and CDR2 FQGTGA. The CDR3 spans 16 residues. V shed 2 bases and J 4 bases; nucleotides not matched to a gene: 10.

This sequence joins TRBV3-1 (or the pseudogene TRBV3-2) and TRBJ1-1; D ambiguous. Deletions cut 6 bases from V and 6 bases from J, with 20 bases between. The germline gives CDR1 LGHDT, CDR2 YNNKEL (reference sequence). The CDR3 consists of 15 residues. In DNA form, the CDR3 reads TGTGCCAGCAGGAACAACGTGGCCGCGAGTGCTGAAGCTTTCTTT. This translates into CASRNNVAASAEAFF.

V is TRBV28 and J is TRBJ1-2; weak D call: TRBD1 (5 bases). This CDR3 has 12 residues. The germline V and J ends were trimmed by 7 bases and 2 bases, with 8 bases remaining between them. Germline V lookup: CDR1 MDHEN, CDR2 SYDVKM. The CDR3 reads CASTRTNYGYTF. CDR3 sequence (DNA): TGTGCCAGCACTAGGACAAACTATGGCTACACCTTC.

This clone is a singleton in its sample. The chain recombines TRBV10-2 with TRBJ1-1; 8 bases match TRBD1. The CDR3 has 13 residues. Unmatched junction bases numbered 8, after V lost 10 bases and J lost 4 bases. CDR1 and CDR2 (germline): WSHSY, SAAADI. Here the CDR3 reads CAIATGGLTEAFF. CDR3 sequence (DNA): TGCGCCATCGCCACAGGGGGACTCACTGAAGCTTTCTTT.

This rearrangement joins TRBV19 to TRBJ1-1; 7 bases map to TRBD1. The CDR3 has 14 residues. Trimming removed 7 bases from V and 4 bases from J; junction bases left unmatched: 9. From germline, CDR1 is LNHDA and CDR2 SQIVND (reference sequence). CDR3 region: CASKTRGRVTEAFF. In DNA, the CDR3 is TGTGCCAGTAAAACTAGGGGGCGCGTCACTGAAGCTTTCTTT.

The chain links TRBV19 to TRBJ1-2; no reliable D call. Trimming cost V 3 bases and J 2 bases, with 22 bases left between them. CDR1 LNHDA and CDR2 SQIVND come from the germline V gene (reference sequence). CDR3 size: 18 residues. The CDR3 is CASSIGLPLGGLNYGYTF. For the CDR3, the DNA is TGTGCCAGTAGTATCGGCTTACCCCTCGGCGGCCTGAACTATGGCTACACCTTC.

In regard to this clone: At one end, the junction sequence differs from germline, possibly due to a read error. DNA for the CDR3: TGTGTCAGCAGCAAGACAGGTCCCCACGAGCAGTACTTC. Protein product: CVSSKTGPHEQYF. The rearrangement joins TRBV28 to TRBJ2-7; D possibly corresponds to TRBD1 (6 bases). Germline-derived CDR1 and CDR2 are MDHEN and SYDVKM. CDR3 length: 13 residues.

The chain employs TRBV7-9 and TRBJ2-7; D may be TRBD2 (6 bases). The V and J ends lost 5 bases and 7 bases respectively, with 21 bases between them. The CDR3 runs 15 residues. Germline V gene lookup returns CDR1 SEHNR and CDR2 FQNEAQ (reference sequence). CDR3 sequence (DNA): TGTGCCAGCAGCGCTACAGGCCTTGGGGGGAGGGAGCAGTACTTC. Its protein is CASSATGLGGREQYF.

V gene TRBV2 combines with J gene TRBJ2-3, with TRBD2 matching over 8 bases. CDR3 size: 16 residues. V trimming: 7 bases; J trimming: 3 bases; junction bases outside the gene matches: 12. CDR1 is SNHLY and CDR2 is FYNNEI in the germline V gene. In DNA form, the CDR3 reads TGTGCCAGCATGCGAACGGGGGGGCCGGGGACAGATACGCAGTATTTT. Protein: CASMRTGGPGTDTQYF.

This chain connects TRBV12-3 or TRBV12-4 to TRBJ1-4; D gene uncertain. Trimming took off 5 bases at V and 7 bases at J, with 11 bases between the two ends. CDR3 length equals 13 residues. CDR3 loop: CASSRNSGEKLFF. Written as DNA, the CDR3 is TGTGCCAGCAGTAGGAACTCGGGTGAAAAACTGTTTTTT.